This T cell receptor beta chain was recorded in a study of tumour-infiltrating T cells in Burkitt lymphoma. As for the study in general: Survival, overall and progression-free, tracked with productive clonality.

This clone has only a few counts. The method was immunoSEQ multiplex PCR; TCRdb's version includes in-frame clones alone and lacks a portion of them. The sample records 13,000 to 15,000 clones, around 30% being singletons. Losses at the gene ends were 5 bases for V and 4 bases for J; bases not matched to a gene: 2. Germline CDR1 SGHNT, CDR2 YYREEE (reference sequence). This CDR3 contains 13 residues. This receptor was identified in a human donor with diffuse large B-cell lymphoma. Sequencing was performed on tumor tissue. This chain joins TRBV5-4 and TRBJ2-3; 9 bases agree with TRBD1. The CDR3 DNA follows: TGTGCCAGCAGGCGACAGGGGGCAGATACGCAGTATTTT. Residues: CASRRQGADTQYF.